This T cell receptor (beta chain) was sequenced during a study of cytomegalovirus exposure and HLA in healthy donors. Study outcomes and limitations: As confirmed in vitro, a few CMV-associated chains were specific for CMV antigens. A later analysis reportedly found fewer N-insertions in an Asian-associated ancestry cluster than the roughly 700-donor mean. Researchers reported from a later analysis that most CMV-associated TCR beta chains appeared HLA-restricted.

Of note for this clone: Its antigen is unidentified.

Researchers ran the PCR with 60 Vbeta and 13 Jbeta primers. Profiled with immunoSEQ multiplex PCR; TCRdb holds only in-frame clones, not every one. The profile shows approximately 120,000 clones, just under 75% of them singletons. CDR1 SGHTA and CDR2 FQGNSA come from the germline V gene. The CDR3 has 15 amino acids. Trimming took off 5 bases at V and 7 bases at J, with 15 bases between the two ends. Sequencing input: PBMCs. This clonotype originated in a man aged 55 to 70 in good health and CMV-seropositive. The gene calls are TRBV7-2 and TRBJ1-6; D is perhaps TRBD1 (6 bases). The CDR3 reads CASSSRDNRNSPLHF. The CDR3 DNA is TGTGCCAGCAGCAGCCGGGACAATCGGAATTCACCCCTCCACTTT.